A selection of T cell receptor beta chains follows, all from one sample in a study of OX40 agonist ivuxolimab in advanced cancers. Produced via immunoSEQ multiplex PCR; TCRdb's table is partial and in-frame only. Among 95,000 to 150,000 clones listed, roughly 95% were seen once. The material sequenced was CD4+ or CD8+ T cells sorted from blood, taken in a trial of the OX40 agonist ivuxolimab. The receptors stem from an adult with an advanced solid tumor such as melanoma, head and neck, liver or kidney cancer. The conserved cysteine and the conserved F or W are not part of the CDR3 here. A D gene is named only where the DNA matches it firmly.

>TRBD1|TRBV6-1|TRBJ2-3
ASEGTGSTDTQY
>-|TRBV28|TRBJ1-1
ASSLTMRGTEAF
>TRBD1|TRBV28|TRBJ2-7
ASSRQLGTGASYEQY
>TRBD2|TRBV23-1|TRBJ2-7
ASRPTSGSSYEQY
>-|TRBV19|TRBJ2-7
ASSIERLNEQY
>-|TRBV4-3|TRBJ2-3
ASSQSFSGTDTQY
>-|TRBV7-2|TRBJ1-4
ASSSHTTNEKLF
>-|TRBV11-1|TRBJ2-5
ASSWGAEETQY
>-|TRBV21-1|TRBJ1-6
ASSKIRDNPNSPLH
>TRBD1|TRBV7-9|TRBJ2-5
ASSLGQGQVETQY
>TRBD1|TRBV5-1|TRBJ2-1
ASRTGTGGAYEQF
>TRBD2|TRBV28|TRBJ2-1
ASSPGTSGTYEQF
>TRBD1|TRBV9|TRBJ1-1
ASTRAGTENTEAF
>TRBD2|TRBV10-1|TRBJ2-5
ASSATSGGLQETQY
>TRBD1|TRBV19|TRBJ2-2
ASSAPGQGNTGELF
>-|TRBV6-5|TRBJ1-3
ASSYSMVRSGNTIY
>TRBD2|TRBV28|TRBJ2-7
ASSLPSGRAYEQY
>TRBD1|TRBV6-5|TRBJ1-2
ASSYSTGSNYGYT
>TRBD2|TRBV9|TRBJ2-7
ATTSGRGKQY
>TRBD1|TRBV6-1|TRBJ1-1
ASSVEGQGNTEAF
>TRBD2|TRBV9|TRBJ2-1
ASSVAGGGNNEQF
>-|TRBV5-8|TRBJ1-2
ASSLAGYGYT
>-|TRBV5-1|TRBJ2-3
ASSPPAETQY
>TRBD1|TRBV28|TRBJ1-2
ASSLGQGDGYT
>TRBD2|TRBV4-1|TRBJ2-3
ASSHGARAGGVDTQY
>-|TRBV28|TRBJ1-4
ASSPPSSPNEKLF
>-|TRBV20-1|TRBJ1-2
SAGSGYT
>-|TRBV4-2|TRBJ1-4
ASSRIHTGTTNEKLF
>TRBD2|TRBV5-1|TRBJ2-7
ASSLGLAGPTYEQY
>-|TRBV30|TRBJ2-7
AWSVPQGREQY
>-|TRBV7-8|TRBJ1-4
ASSPGPREKLF
>TRBD1|TRBV18|TRBJ2-5
ASSPSGQGPQETQY
>-|TRBV19|TRBJ2-4
ASSRSSATGNIQY
>TRBD1|TRBV6-1|TRBJ1-3
ASSRRQGSGNTIY
>-|TRBV19|TRBJ2-3
ASRSQHGVPDTQY
>TRBD1|TRBV28|TRBJ2-7
ASSLLGQVTYEQY
>-|TRBV6-1|TRBJ2-7
ASRRDNEKREQY
>-|TRBV18|TRBJ1-1
ASSPEVGLNTEAF
>TRBD1|TRBV6-1|TRBJ1-1
ASSGPGQGGPMNTEAF
>-|TRBV7-9|TRBJ2-7
ASSLGQGIFEQY
>-|TRBV4-1|TRBJ2-3
ASTGTSTDTQY
>-|TRBV27|TRBJ2-5
ASSRYGTPPETQY
>TRBD2|TRBV7-2|TRBJ2-7
ASSSTASGLYEQY
>-|TRBV5-1|TRBJ1-1
ASSLYSVGGDRMYTEAF
>-|TRBV6-1|TRBJ2-1
ASSVRGRGERSSYNEQF
>TRBD2|TRBV14|TRBJ2-1
ASSQTRTSGKKKDYNEQF
>-|TRBV18|TRBJ2-3
ASSPQGGSTDTQY
>-|TRBV20-1|TRBJ1-2
SAKEIYGYT
>-|TRBV6-1|TRBJ2-7
ASSEWATSYEQY
>TRBD1|TRBV19|TRBJ1-3
ASSGQARSGNTIY
>-|TRBV11-1|TRBJ1-4
ASSLDGPTNEKLF
>-|TRBV29-1|TRBJ1-1
SVKAGTWTEAF
>TRBD2|TRBV6-6|TRBJ2-1
ASMRAGRDYNEQF
>TRBD1|TRBV28|TRBJ1-2
ASSLSPGQESLVGAFGGYT
>TRBD2|TRBV7-8|TRBJ2-1
ASSGRLAANSYNEQF
>-|TRBV11-3|TRBJ2-3
ASSLEGASTDTQY
>-|TRBV25-1|TRBJ1-1
ASNAASRGTEAF